A single sample is the source of the 4 T cell receptor beta chains below, sequenced in a study of blood T cell repertoires in COVID-19. Libraries were prepared by immunoSEQ multiplex PCR; TCRdb keeps only in-frame clonotypes and omits some of them. The sample records roughly 150,000 clones, around 84% being singletons. The material sequenced was peripheral blood. These receptors were taken from a woman aged 60-75 years with COVID-19, enrolled during active disease.

V gene TRBV10-2 combines with J gene TRBJ1-1, with D hard to call. The CDR3 runs to 12 residues. Trimming cost V 4 bases and J 4 bases, with 7 bases left between them. Looked up from germline, CDR1 is WSHSY and CDR2 is SAAADI. This chain's CDR3 is CASSAGGTEAFF. In DNA form, the CDR3 reads TGCGCCAGCAGTGCAGGAGGCACTGAAGCTTTCTTT.

This clone was observed a handful of times. The chain has TRBV10-2 and TRBJ1-1, with D perhaps TRBD1 (6 bases). This CDR3 has 18 residues. Trimming cost V 0 bases and J 0 bases, with 17 bases left between them. Germline-derived CDR1 and CDR2 are WSHSY and SAAADI. CDR3 in amino acids: CASSESGRGSSMNTEAFF. CDR3 bases: TGCGCCAGCAGTGAGTCGGGGAGGGGGAGCAGCATGAACACTGAAGCTTTCTTT.

This chain uses TRBV7-9 with TRBJ2-1; 12 bases line up with TRBD2. The CDR3 has 17 amino acids. CDR1 is SEHNR and CDR2 is FQNEAQ in the germline V gene (reference sequence). V was pared by 4 bases and J by 4 bases, with 8 bases of the junction left unmatched. The CDR3 loop is CASSSSGRGRRYNEQFF. The CDR3, as DNA: TGTGCCAGCAGCTCTAGCGGGAGGGGCCGACGGTACAATGAGCAGTTCTTC.

The J gene is TRBJ1-2, the V gene TRBV18, with 9 bases lining up with TRBD1. The CDR3 is 14 residues long. Trimming removed 0 bases from V and 7 bases from J; junction bases left unmatched: 3. Germline V gene data show CDR1 as KGHSH and CDR2 as LQKENI. CDR3 DNA sequence: TGTGCCAGCTCACCACCCGGGACAGGGTTTGGCTACACCTTC. Protein sequence: CASSPPGTGFGYTF.